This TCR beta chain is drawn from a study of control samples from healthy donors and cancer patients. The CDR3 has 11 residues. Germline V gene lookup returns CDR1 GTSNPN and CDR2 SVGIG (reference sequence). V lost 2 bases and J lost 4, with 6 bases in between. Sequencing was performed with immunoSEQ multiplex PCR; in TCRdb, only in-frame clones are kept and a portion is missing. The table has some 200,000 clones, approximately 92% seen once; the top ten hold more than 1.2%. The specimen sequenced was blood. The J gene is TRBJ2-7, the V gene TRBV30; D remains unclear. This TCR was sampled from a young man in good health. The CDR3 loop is CAWSRGYEQYF. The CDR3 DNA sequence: TGTGCCTGGAGTCGTGGATACGAGCAGTACTTC.